The 31 T cell receptor beta chains presented below share a single source sample, sequenced in a study of blood T cell repertoires in COVID-19. Generated by immunoSEQ multiplex PCR, the TCRdb table keeps only in-frame clones and is missing some. The sample holds a few hundred thousand clones; roughly 80% are singletons and the top ten take around 3.3%. Sequencing used peripheral blood. These receptors were taken from a woman under 30 with acute or convalescent COVID-19.

The CDR3 sequence: CASSYGAANSNQPQHF. CDR3 bases: TGTGCCAGCAGTTACGGGGCAGCGAATAGCAATCAGCCCCAGCATTTT. The V call is TRBV6-2 or TRBV6-3, the J call TRBJ1-5, with D perhaps TRBD1 (5 bases). The V end lost 2 bases, the J end lost 0 bases, and 11 bases lay between the germline ends. This CDR3 comprises 16 residues. Germline V lookup: CDR1 MNHEY, CDR2 SVGEGT.

The chain has TRBV28 and TRBJ2-1, with 13 positions matching TRBD2. CDR3 length equals 17 residues. Germline assignment: CDR1 MDHEN and CDR2 SYDVKM. Trimming cost V 6 bases and J 4 bases; bases outside gene matches: 9. The CDR3 nucleotides are TGTGCCAGCAGCCCCGGGACTAGCGGGAAGGATTACAATGAGCAGTTCTTC. Protein product: CASSPGTSGKDYNEQFF.

The chain employs TRBV19 and TRBJ2-5; 7 nucleotides line up with TRBD2. This CDR3 is 14 amino acids long. Per germline, CDR1 LNHDA and CDR2 SQIVND (reference sequence). The V segment lost 5 bases and the J segment 5 bases; nucleotides outside the gene matches: 8. CDR3 residues: CASSVWTSWETQYF. Here the CDR3 DNA reads TGTGCCAGTAGTGTGTGGACTAGTTGGGAGACCCAGTACTTC. The whole variable domain, remainder taken from reference TRBV19 and TRBJ2-5, is DGGITQSPKYLFRKEGQNVTLSCEQNLNHDAMYWYRQDPGQGLRLIYYSQIVNDFQKGDIAEGYSVSREKKESFPLTVTSAQKNPTAFYLCASSVWTSWETQYFGPGTRLLVL.

The V gene is TRBV6-5, the J gene TRBJ2-5; D possibly corresponds to TRBD2 (7 bases). V was cut by 4 bases and J by 6 bases, with 15 bases left in between. CDR1 is MNHEY and CDR2 is SVGAGI in the germline V gene. The CDR3 contains 14 residues. The chain's CDR3 is CASSSGGGWKTQYF. Here the CDR3 DNA reads TGTGCCAGCAGTTCGGGGGGCGGATGGAAGACCCAGTACTTC.

This chain uses TRBV7-9 with TRBJ2-2; 7 nucleotides align to TRBD2. Germline V gives CDR1 SEHNR, CDR2 FQNEAQ (reference sequence). With V trimmed by 8 bases and J by 6 bases, 3 bases remained unmatched. There are 12 residues in the CDR3. CDR3 nucleotides: TGTGCCAGCCTGGGAGGGGCCGGGGAGCTGTTTTTT. Translating gives CASLGGAGELFF. The full variable domain, with the rest looked up from reference TRBV7-9 and TRBJ2-2, is DTGVSQNPRHKITKRGQNVTFRCDPISEHNRLYWYRQTLGQGPEFLTYFQNEAQLEKSRLLSDRFSAERPKGSFSTLEIQRTEQGDSAMYLCASLGGAGELFFGEGSRLTVL.

V gene TRBV6-4 combines with J gene TRBJ2-1; 10 bases fit TRBD1. Germline V lookup: CDR1 MRHNA, CDR2 SNTAGT. The CDR3 is made up of 14 amino acids. Trimming at V came to 2 bases and at J to 10 bases, leaving 5 bases not matched to a gene. The DNA of the CDR3 is TGTGCCAGCAGTGACGGGACAGGGGCGAGGGAGCAGTTCTTC. This gives the protein CASSDGTGAREQFF.

The rearrangement links TRBV28 to TRBJ1-2; TRBD1 matches 7 bases. Germline values: CDR1 MDHEN, CDR2 SYDVKM. The CDR3 extends over 16 amino acids. With V trimmed by 3 bases and J by 4 bases, 11 bases remained unmatched. CDR3 sequence reads: CASSFNHDRVAYGYTF. CDR3 DNA: TGTGCCAGCAGTTTTAATCACGACAGGGTTGCCTATGGCTACACCTTC.

This rearrangement joins TRBV9 to TRBJ2-5; perhaps TRBD1 as D (6 bases). Trimming removed 3 bases from V and 1 base from J, with 16 bases in between. Germline V gene sequence: CDR1 SGDLS, CDR2 YYNGEE. The CDR3 sequence is 16 residues long. The CDR3 region is CASSEAVGGIQETQYF. In DNA, the CDR3 is TGTGCCAGCAGCGAAGCCGTAGGGGGAATCCAAGAGACCCAGTACTTC.

J is TRBJ1-4 and V is TRBV30; D unresolved. V was clipped by 2 bases and J by 10 bases, with 11 bases between them. Germline V lookup: CDR1 GTSNPN, CDR2 SVGIG (reference sequence). The CDR3 spans 12 residues. CDR3 in amino acids: CAWSPSFGKLFF. The CDR3 nucleotides read TGTGCCTGGAGTCCTAGTTTTGGAAAACTGTTTTTT.

The rearrangement uses TRBV4-3 and TRBJ2-1, with D perhaps TRBD2 (5 bases). Germline V lookup: CDR1 LGHNA, CDR2 YSLEER. Trimming took off 3 bases at V and 9 bases at J, with 18 bases between the two ends. The CDR3 spans 15 residues. Here the CDR3 DNA reads TGCGCCAGCAGCCAGATGCGACTAAAGGGCAGTGAGCAGTTCTTC. Residues: CASSQMRLKGSEQFF.

This clone was detected once. This chain connects TRBV2 to TRBJ2-5; maybe TRBD2 (6 bases). CDR3 length: 17 residues. Trimming pared 6 bases from V and 5 bases from J, leaving 25 bases between. The V gene's germline CDR1 is SNHLY and CDR2 FYNNEI. CDR3 nucleotides: TGTGCCAGCAGCCAAAGAGGCGGGGAGCTTTCATATGAGACCCAGTACTTC. Protein: CASSQRGGELSYETQYF.

The J gene is TRBJ2-7, the V gene TRBV6-5; tentatively, D is TRBD2 (6 bases). Looked up from germline, CDR1 is MNHEY and CDR2 is SVGAGI. The CDR3 covers 15 residues. V lost 2 bases, J lost 0 bases, and 11 bases lay in between. CDR3 coding DNA: TGTGCCAGCAGTTACCGACTAGAGGGCTCCTACGAGCAGTACTTC. This encodes CASSYRLEGSYEQYF.

The gene calls are TRBV14 and TRBJ1-1; D may be TRBD1 (6 bases). V dropped 5 bases and J dropped 3 bases, with 10 bases sitting between them. The CDR3 loop spans 13 amino acids. Germline loops: CDR1 SGHDN, CDR2 FVKESK. The chain's CDR3 is CASSWGLDTEAFF. CDR3 nucleotides: TGTGCCAGCAGCTGGGGGCTAGACACTGAAGCTTTCTTT.

This chain links TRBV15 with TRBJ2-7; D may be TRBD2 (6 bases). V was cut by 3 bases and J by 4 bases, with 10 bases left in between. This CDR3 region has 13 residues. Germline V gene data show CDR1 as LNHNV and CDR2 as YYDKDF (reference sequence). The CDR3: CATSSGSRYEQYF. In nucleotides, the CDR3 is TGTGCCACCAGCAGCGGGAGTAGGTACGAGCAGTACTTC.

This chain links TRBV7-2 with TRBJ2-7, with 11 bases aligning to TRBD1. The junction had 12 bases not matched to a gene; V was cut back by 2 bases and J by 9 bases. The length of the CDR3 is 16 residues. Per the germline V gene, CDR1 is SGHTA and CDR2 is FQGNSA. The CDR3 coding sequence is TGTGCCAGCAGCTTATACTCGGACAGGGGGCGGAAGGGGCAGTACTTC. Protein product: CASSLYSDRGRKGQYF.

The rearrangement links TRBV7-8 to TRBJ1-2, with a possible D match to TRBD1 (5 bases). Germline V gives CDR1 SGHVS, CDR2 FQNEAQ. The CDR3 runs 15 residues. V dropped 7 bases and J dropped 8 bases, with 23 bases sitting between them. CDR3 coding DNA: TGTGCCAGCAATTTTTTGAGTGACAGACGAGGAGGCTACACCTTC. Its translation: CASNFLSDRRGGYTF. Full variable domain (rest looked up from reference TRBV7-8 and TRBJ1-2): GAGVSQSPRYKVAKRGQDVALRCDPISGHVSLFWYQQALGQGPEFLTYFQNEAQLDKSGLPSDRFFAERPEGSVSTLKIQRTQQEDSAVYLCASNFLSDRRGGYTFGSGTRLTVV.

The chain combines TRBV25-1 with TRBJ1-1, with D tentatively TRBD1 (6 bases). Trimming took 6 bases from V and 4 from J, leaving 9 bases between them. The germline V gene has CDR1 MGHDK and CDR2 SYGVNS. The CDR3 has 12 amino acids. The CDR3 DNA is TGTGCCAGCAGAGAACAGGGCACTGAAGCTTTCTTT. It translates to CASREQGTEAFF.

V is TRBV4-3 and J is TRBJ1-1; TRBD1 might be the D (5 bases). Trimming took 1 base from V and 5 from J, leaving 8 bases between them. CDR3 length: 13 amino acids. Germline-derived CDR1 and CDR2 are LGHNA and YSLEER. The CDR3 region has the DNA TGCGCCAGCAGCCAAGGGGGGAGGACTGAAGCTTTCTTT. Protein product: CASSQGGRTEAFF.

The chain is built from TRBV5-4 and TRBJ1-1; TRBD1 matches 8 bases. The CDR3 covers 13 residues. Losses at the gene ends were 5 bases for V and 3 bases for J; bases not matched to a gene: 3. CDR1 is SGHNT and CDR2 is YYREEE in the germline V gene (reference sequence). CDR3 DNA sequence: TGTGCCAGCAGTACAGGGGGGCACACTGAAGCTTTCTTT. Amino acid sequence: CASSTGGHTEAFF. The full variable domain, with the rest looked up from reference TRBV5-4 and TRBJ1-1, is ETGVTQSPTHLIKTRGQQVTLRCSSQSGHNTVSWYQQALGQGPQFIFQYYREEENGRGNFPPRFSGLQFPNYSSELNVNALELDDSALYLCASSTGGHTEAFFGQGTRLTVV.

The CDR3 DNA reads TGTGCCAGCAGCGGGCGGGAGCCGCTTCGGAATGAGCAGTTCTTC. Translation: CASSGREPLRNEQFF. V usage is TRBV9 and J usage is TRBJ2-1; TRBD2 aligns across 7 bases. The CDR3 is made up of 15 amino acids. CDR1 and CDR2 from the germline V gene are SGDLS and YYNGEE. With 3 bases clipped from V and 7 bases from J, the junction kept 10 bases outside the gene matches.

The V and J genes are TRBV5-5 and TRBJ1-5; no firm D call. V was pared by 0 bases and J by 4 bases, with 17 bases between. The CDR3 is made up of 17 amino acids. CDR1 and CDR2 (germline): SGHKS, YYEKEE (reference sequence). The CDR3 DNA sequence: TGTGCCAGCAGCTTGGCCCTGGTATTGTCGGGAAATCAGCCCCAGCATTTT. It encodes CASSLALVLSGNQPQHF.

This chain links TRBV5-6 with TRBJ2-7; D remains ambiguous. The CDR3 spans 12 residues. V shed 4 bases and J shed 4 bases, with 9 bases lying between them. Germline CDR1 reads SGHDT; CDR2 reads YYEEEE. The CDR3 DNA follows: TGTGCCAGCAGCCGATCCCGGTACGAGCAGTACTTC. This codes for CASSRSRYEQYF.

The rearrangement joins TRBV7-9 to TRBJ2-2; perhaps TRBD1 as D (5 bases). The length of the CDR3 is 17 residues. V lost 5 bases and J lost 2, with 18 bases in between. CDR1 is SEHNR, CDR2 FQNEAQ, per germline (reference sequence). The CDR3 spells CASSPLGQAYNTGELFF. CDR3 coding DNA: TGTGCCAGCAGCCCCCTGGGGCAGGCTTATAACACCGGGGAGCTGTTTTTT.

V and J are TRBV7-8 and TRBJ2-1; 11 nucleotides line up with TRBD2. CDR3 length: 18 residues. Unmatched junction bases numbered 10, after V lost 1 base and J lost 5 bases. Looked up from germline, CDR1 is SGHVS and CDR2 is FQNEAQ. In DNA, the CDR3 is TGTGCCAGCAGCTTAGTCCGGCAGCGGGGACTAGCGGACAATGAGCAGTTCTTC. Translating gives CASSLVRQRGLADNEQFF.

The chain is built from TRBV7-2 and TRBJ1-6; D is undetermined. With 0 bases removed from V and 6 bases from J, the gap between germline ends came to 18 bases. The CDR3 totals 18 residues. Germline lookup yields CDR1 SGHTA and CDR2 FQGNSA. The CDR3 region has the DNA TGTGCCAGCAGCTTAGCCGTTTGGAGGAGGCGGGGTAATTCACCCCTCCACTTT. It codes for CASSLAVWRRRGNSPLHF.

The chain combines TRBV10-1 with TRBJ2-1; weak D call: TRBD2 (5 bases). Between the trimmed V and J ends, which lost 2 bases and 7 bases, there was a span of 6 bases. This CDR3 is built from 12 residues. Germline V CDR1 and CDR2: WNHNN, SYGVQD (reference sequence). The CDR3 loop reads CASSEPGNEQFF. The DNA of the CDR3 is TGCGCCAGCAGTGAGCCGGGGAATGAGCAGTTCTTC.

This chain connects TRBV27 to TRBJ1-5; TRBD1 matches 7 bases. The CDR3 length is 17 residues. V dropped 0 bases and J dropped 9; count of bases not matched to a gene: 14. Germline CDR1 reads MNHEY; CDR2 reads SMNVEV (reference sequence). CDR3 coding DNA: TGTGCCAGCAGTTTATCACCAGGGGGTTCCTCTGGGTCGCCCCAGCATTTT. Translated, it gives CASSLSPGGSSGSPQHF.

V gene TRBV29-1 combines with J gene TRBJ1-5; perhaps TRBD1 as D (5 bases). The CDR3 length is 12 residues. In germline, CDR1 is SQVTM, CDR2 ANQGSEA. Trimming pared 7 bases from V and 6 bases from J, leaving 13 bases between. In nucleotides, the CDR3 is TGCAGCGCTCGACAGTCCGGTCAGCCCCAGCATTTT. The encoded protein is CSARQSGQPQHF. The whole variable domain, filled in from reference TRBV29-1 and TRBJ1-5, reads SAVISQKPSRDICQRGTSLTIQCQVDSQVTMMFWYRQQPGQSLTLIATANQGSEATYESGFVIDKFPISRPNLTFSTLTVSNMSPEDSSIYLCSARQSGQPQHFGDGTRLSIL.

CDR3 protein: CASSRREGEKLFF. The DNA of the CDR3 is TGTGCCAGCAGCCGCAGGGAAGGAGAAAAACTGTTTTTT. J is TRBJ1-4 and V is TRBV12-3 or TRBV12-4, with D perhaps TRBD1 (5 bases). With 6 bases removed from V and 8 bases from J, the gap between germline ends came to 13 bases. The CDR3 contains 13 residues.

The chain is built from TRBV24-1 and TRBJ2-3; D unclear. This CDR3 is 15 amino acids long. Trimming left V 2 bases short and J 6 bases short, with 14 bases between. Per germline, CDR1 KGHDR and CDR2 SFDVKD. CDR3 sequence reads: CATSDSDPGKDTQYF. DNA for the CDR3: TGTGCCACCAGTGATTCTGACCCAGGAAAGGATACGCAGTATTTT.

The V call is TRBV25-1, the J call TRBJ2-1; D gene ambiguous. Germline V CDR1 and CDR2: MGHDK, SYGVNS. The V gene lost 6 bases and the J gene lost 4 bases, with 19 bases spanning the gap. There are 16 residues in the CDR3. The CDR3 spells CASRTGSALGYNEQFF. The CDR3 DNA reads TGTGCCAGCAGGACCGGTTCGGCCCTAGGATACAATGAGCAGTTCTTC.